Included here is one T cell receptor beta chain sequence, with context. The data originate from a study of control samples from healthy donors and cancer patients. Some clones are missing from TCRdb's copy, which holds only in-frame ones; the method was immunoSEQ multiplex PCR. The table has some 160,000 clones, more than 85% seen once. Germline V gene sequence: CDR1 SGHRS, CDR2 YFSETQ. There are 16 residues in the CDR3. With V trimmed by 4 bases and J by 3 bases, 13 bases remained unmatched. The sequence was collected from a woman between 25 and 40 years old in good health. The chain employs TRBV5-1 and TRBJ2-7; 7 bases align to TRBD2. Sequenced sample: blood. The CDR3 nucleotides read TGCGCCAGCAGCCCGGAGGGAGGGTCAACTCTCTACGAGCAGTACTTC. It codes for CASSPEGGSTLYEQYF. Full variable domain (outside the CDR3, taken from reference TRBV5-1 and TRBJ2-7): KAGVTQTPRYLIKTRGQQVTLSCSPISGHRSVSWYQQTPGQGLQFLFEYFSETQRNKGNFPGRFSGRQFSNSRSEMNVSTLELGDSALYLCASSPEGGSTLYEQYFGPGTRLTVT.